The 6 T cell receptor beta chains below come from one sample, sequenced in a study of shared clonotypes between healthy human individuals. Naivety among CD8 cells was defined by CD45RO negativity and positive CCR7 selection, thereby excluding terminally differentiated effector memory CD45RA+ cells. The method was immunoSEQ multiplex PCR; TCRdb's version includes in-frame clones alone and lacks a portion of them. The table records 600,000 or so clones, 95% to 98% of them present only once. What was sequenced was naive CD8+ T cells sorted from blood. These TCRs come from a man aged 30-40 years in good health.

The sample holds one count of this clone. This CDR3 reads CASSLGTAPLAIQYF. CDR3 nucleotide sequence: TGCGCCAGCAGCCTTGGGACGGCTCCTCTGGCGATTCAGTACTTC. This sequence joins TRBV4-3 and TRBJ2-4; D may be TRBD1 or TRBD2 (5 bases each). The germline CDR1 and CDR2 sequences are LGHNA and YSLEER. The V end lost 4 bases, the J end lost 10 bases, and 20 bases lay between the germline ends. The length of the CDR3 is 15 residues.

The chain uses TRBV27 and TRBJ2-7, with a tentative D call TRBD1 (6 bases). V shed 5 bases and J shed 2 bases, with 19 bases lying between them. Looked up from germline, CDR1 is MNHEY and CDR2 is SMNVEV (reference sequence). The CDR3 is made up of 16 amino acids. CDR3: CASSRPGAGVPYEQYF. CDR3 DNA: TGTGCCAGCAGTCGCCCAGGGGCCGGGGTCCCCTACGAGCAGTACTTC.

CDR3 region: CASSWGLDDSYEQYF. The CDR3 bases are TGTGCCAGCAGTTGGGGACTAGACGATTCCTACGAGCAGTACTTC. The chain couples TRBV2 to TRBJ2-7, with 8 bases that match TRBD2. Per germline, CDR1 SNHLY and CDR2 FYNNEI. This CDR3 comprises 15 residues. Losses at the gene ends were 5 bases for V and 1 base for J; bases not matched to a gene: 7.

This chain uses TRBV15 with TRBJ2-5; 7 positions match TRBD1. Per germline, CDR1 LNHNV and CDR2 YYDKDF (reference sequence). The V gene end was trimmed by 4 bases and the J gene end by 2 bases; junction bases not matched to a gene: 4. CDR3 size: 14 residues. Here the CDR3 DNA reads TGTGCCACCAGCACCACGACAGGGCAAGAGACCCAGTACTTC. Translating it yields CATSTTTGQETQYF.

V is TRBV7-6 and J is TRBJ2-7; D may correspond to TRBD1 or TRBD2 (5 bases each). V was cut by 5 bases and J by 3 bases, with 14 bases left in between. This CDR3 comprises 14 residues. Germline loops: CDR1 SGHVS, CDR2 FNYEAQ. This CDR3 is CASSPTMGVYEQYF. The CDR3 nucleotides are TGTGCCAGCAGCCCAACGATGGGGGTCTACGAGCAGTACTTC.

This rearrangement joins TRBV7-2 to TRBJ2-3; 8 nucleotides line up with TRBD2. The germline CDR1 and CDR2 sequences are SGHTA and FQGNSA. CDR3 length: 15 amino acids. Trimming took 1 base from V and 4 from J; bases not matched to a gene: 4. CDR3 region: CASSLVAGGPDTQYF. CDR3 bases: TGTGCCAGCAGCTTAGTGGCGGGAGGCCCAGATACGCAGTATTTT.